A single sample gave rise to the 23 T cell receptor beta chains below, sequenced in a study of T cells in Graves' hyperthyroidism and ophthalmopathy. Authors of the study amplified TCR beta CDR3 regions from RNA transcripts. The HTBI primer set was used in a first-round RT-PCR of the TCR CDR3. TCRdb reprocessed the multiplex PCR reads via MiXCR and lists one record per CDR3 protein. The sample includes around 690,000 distinct CDR3 sequences, 17% of them seen just once. Sequencing input: blood. The receptors were sampled from a man in his fifties with Graves' hyperthyroidism.

This clonotype appeared many times. The chain links TRBV10-1 to TRBJ2-5, with D perhaps TRBD2 (5 bases). The CDR3 sequence is 14 residues long. Trimming cost V 1 base and J 7 bases, with 13 bases left between them. The germline V gene encodes CDR1 WNHNN and CDR2 SYGVQD (reference sequence). DNA for the CDR3: TGCGCCAGCAGTGAGTTTGGACTTCTACGGACCCAGTACTTC. Translating gives CASSEFGLLRTQYF.

This clonotype was observed a few times. A clone one base away is much larger, so this may be a read error. The gene calls are TRBV27 and TRBJ2-1, with 13 positions matching TRBD2. The CDR3 is 19 residues long. Germline V CDR1 and CDR2: MNHEY, SMNVEV (reference sequence). The trim removed 5 bases at V and 12 bases at J, leaving 22 bases unmatched. CDR3 loop: CASSEAHLMRLAGGDGQFF. CDR3 sequence (DNA): TGTGCCAGCAGTGAAGCGCACCTGATGAGACTAGCGGGAGGTGATGGGCAGTTCTTC.

This clonotype was counted many times. The rearrangement links TRBV6-5 to TRBJ2-5; D may correspond to TRBD1 or TRBD2 (6 bases each). V was cut by 0 bases and J by 2 bases, with 7 bases left in between. Per germline, CDR1 MNHEY and CDR2 SVGAGI. The CDR3 has 14 amino acids. CDR3 protein: CASSYSGGQETQYF. The CDR3 coding sequence is TGTGCCAGCAGTTACTCAGGGGGGCAAGAGACCCAGTACTTC.

In this sample, this clonotype turned up many times. The rearrangement uses TRBV5-1 and TRBJ2-1; 12 bases are shared with TRBD2. The ends lost 0 bases at V and 10 bases at J; junction bases unmatched: 14. The CDR3 consists of 18 residues. Germline CDR1 is SGHRS and CDR2 is YFSETQ. The CDR3 region is CASSLVGGSSGRALEQFF. CDR3 nucleotides: TGCGCCAGCAGCTTGGTGGGGGGTTCTAGCGGGAGGGCCCTGGAGCAGTTCTTC.

CDR3 sequence reads: CASSLYSGGTEAFF. The CDR3 nucleotides read TGTGCCAGCAGCTTATATTCAGGGGGCACTGAAGCTTTCTTT. The chain uses TRBV13 and TRBJ1-1; TRBD1 agrees at 7 bases. The CDR3 loop spans 14 amino acids. CDR1 and CDR2 (germline): PRHDT, FYEKMQ (reference sequence). V trimming: 2 bases; J trimming: 4 bases; junction bases outside the gene matches: 4. The variable domain in full, with the rest retrieved from reference TRBV13 and TRBJ1-1, is AAGVIQSPRHLIKEKRETATLKCYPIPRHDTVYWYQQGPGQDPQFLISFYEKMQSDKGSIPDRFSAQQFSDYHSELNMSSLELGDSALYFCASSLYSGGTEAFFGQGTRLTVV.

This clonotype was observed many times. The V call is TRBV29-1, the J call TRBJ1-2; D possibly corresponds to TRBD1 (6 bases). V lost 7 bases, J lost 4 bases, and 25 bases lay in between. The CDR3 spans 16 residues. Germline V CDR1 and CDR2: SQVTM, ANQGSEA. The DNA of the CDR3 is TGCAGCGATTTACAGGGAGAGAGCCTTTCTAGCTATGGCTACACCTTC. Protein sequence: CSDLQGESLSSYGYTF.

In regard to this clonotype: Since a much larger clone is just one base distant, this may be a read error. The chain links TRBV15 to TRBJ2-1; D not certain. The CDR3 has 16 residues. CDR1 LNHNV and CDR2 YYDKDF come from the germline V gene (reference sequence). CDR3 nucleotides: TGTGCCACCAGCAGAGATTTCGGGCCGTCCTACAATGAGCATTTCTTC. It is translated as CATSRDFGPSYNEHFF.

The chain carries TRBV7-6 and TRBJ1-4, with TRBD1 as a possible D gene (6 bases). V was cut by 5 bases and J by 8 bases, with 18 bases left in between. Germline CDR1 SGHVS, CDR2 FNYEAQ. The CDR3 runs 15 residues. In DNA, the CDR3 is TGTGCCAGCAGCGAGAGCCAGGGGACGGGGGAAAAACTGTTTTTT. This encodes CASSESQGTGEKLFF.

This clonotype occurred many times. The chain couples TRBV6-2 or TRBV6-3 to TRBJ1-6, with 7 nucleotides matching TRBD1. J lost 8 bases, V lost 6 bases, and 1 base had no gene match. Germline V CDR1 and CDR2: MNHEY, SVGEGT. This CDR3 is 12 amino acids long. The CDR3 nucleotides read TGTGCCAGCAGGCAGGGGGATTCACCCCTCCACTTT. Its protein product is CASRQGDSPLHF.

The sample holds many counts of this clonotype. The V gene is TRBV2, the J gene TRBJ1-5, with D unresolved. CDR3 length equals 12 residues. Germline lookup yields CDR1 SNHLY and CDR2 FYNNEI. V lost 4 bases and J lost 3, with 4 bases in between. CDR3 DNA: TGTGCCAGCAGTGGGGACAATCAGCCCCAGCATTTT. Protein sequence: CASSGDNQPQHF.

The chain couples TRBV19 to TRBJ2-7; the D is unclear. The CDR3 consists of 12 residues. In germline, CDR1 is LNHDA, CDR2 SQIVND (reference sequence). Trimming stripped 7 bases from V and 6 bases from J, with 13 bases between. This chain's CDR3 is CASKGLEREQYF. CDR3 nucleotide sequence: TGTGCCAGTAAGGGCCTGGAGCGCGAGCAGTACTTC. Based on the CDR3 plus reference TRBV19 and TRBJ2-7, the full variable domain is DGGITQSPKYLFRKEGQNVTLSCEQNLNHDAMYWYRQDPGQGLRLIYYSQIVNDFQKGDIAEGYSVSREKKESFPLTVTSAQKNPTAFYLCASKGLEREQYFGPGTRLTVT.

This clonotype was picked up many times. The chain is built from TRBV10-3 and TRBJ1-1, with D perhaps matching TRBD1 (5 bases). There are 15 residues in the CDR3. Trimming left V 2 bases short and J 6 bases short, with 16 bases between. CDR1 and CDR2 (germline): ENHRY, SYGVKD. In DNA, the CDR3 is TGTGCCATCAGTGAGAGGCAGGGACTGGGGGCTGAAGCTTTCTTT. This sequence encodes CAISERQGLGAEAFF.

This clonotype was counted at least ten times. The V call is TRBV28, the J call TRBJ1-5; D is unclear. The CDR3 has 13 residues. The germline V and J ends were trimmed by 11 bases and 3 bases, with 14 bases remaining between them. Germline V CDR1 and CDR2: MDHEN, SYDVKM. The CDR3 DNA sequence: TGTGCCGCGGCTGGGGTTTCCAATCAGCCCCAGCATTTT. Translating gives CAAAGVSNQPQHF.

V gene TRBV19 combines with J gene TRBJ2-7; D may be TRBD1 (5 bases). The CDR3 sequence is 15 residues long. Looked up from germline, CDR1 is LNHDA and CDR2 is SQIVND (reference sequence). V was cut by 4 bases and J by 3 bases, with 16 bases left in between. This CDR3 reads CASSTSGRPGYEQYF. The CDR3 region has the DNA TGTGCCAGTAGTACGTCAGGGCGTCCGGGCTACGAGCAGTACTTC.

J is TRBJ2-7 and V is TRBV15, with 9 bases fitting TRBD2. Germline CDR1 and CDR2: LNHNV and YYDKDF (reference sequence). J was trimmed by 3 bases and V by 9 bases; bases with no gene match: 9. This CDR3 has 14 residues. The CDR3 coding sequence is TGTGCCACTTCAAATGGACTAGCGAACTACGAGCAGTACTTC. It translates to CATSNGLANYEQYF.

This clonotype was observed at least ten times. J is TRBJ2-7 and V is TRBV6-1; 9 positions agree with TRBD1. J gave up 0 bases and V 7 bases, and 7 bases lay outside the gene matches. CDR3 length: 15 amino acids. In germline, CDR1 is MNHNS, CDR2 SASEGT. The CDR3 protein is CASTLTGGFSYEQYF. The CDR3 nucleotides are TGTGCCAGCACCCTGACAGGGGGATTCTCCTACGAGCAGTACTTC.

V usage is TRBV5-6 and J usage is TRBJ2-5; no clear D. The CDR3 runs to 12 residues. The V end was cut by 0 bases, the J end by 10 bases, with 10 bases between. Per the germline V gene, CDR1 is SGHDT and CDR2 is YYEEEE. CDR3 DNA sequence: TGTGCCAGCAGCTTGGAATCAGGAAACCAGTACTTC. Translation gives CASSLESGNQYF.

This clonotype has more than one count but fewer than ten. V and J are TRBV10-2 and TRBJ2-7; 7 bases line up with TRBD1. Losses at the gene ends were 2 bases for V and 5 bases for J; bases not matched to a gene: 6. This CDR3 region has 14 residues. Germline V gene sequence: CDR1 WSHSY, CDR2 SAAADI. The CDR3 loop is CASSETGQVHEQYF. CDR3 bases: TGCGCCAGCAGTGAGACTGGACAGGTTCACGAGCAGTACTTC.

The chain recombines TRBV3-1 with TRBJ1-3; possibly TRBD1 for D (5 bases). The CDR3 runs 16 residues. The germline CDR1 and CDR2 sequences are LGHDT and YNNKEL (reference sequence). Trimming left V 4 bases short and J 0 bases short, with 13 bases between. The CDR3 DNA sequence: TGTGCCAGCAGCCGTAATACAGGTTCCTCTGGAAACACCATATATTTT. Its translation: CASSRNTGSSGNTIYF.

The chain has TRBV28 and TRBJ2-4; no clear D. V was cut by 5 bases and J by 0 bases, with 14 bases left in between. CDR3 length: 16 residues. Germline CDR1 is MDHEN and CDR2 is SYDVKM. CDR3 in DNA: TGTGCCAGCAGTACAACAGATCTACTAGCCAAAAACATTCAGTACTTC. It specifies CASSTTDLLAKNIQYF.

As regards this clonotype: One base away lies a much larger clone, so this may be a sequencing read error. The gene calls are TRBV12-3 or TRBV12-4 and TRBJ1-6, with D possibly being TRBD1 (6 bases). This CDR3 has 14 amino acids. CDR3 loop: CANSEIGGGSPLHF. The CDR3 bases are TGTGCCAACAGTGAAATTGGGGGCGGATCACCCCTCCACTTT.

This chain connects TRBV20-1 to TRBJ2-7; TRBD2 agrees at 15 bases. The length of the CDR3 is 14 residues. In germline, CDR1 is DFQATT, CDR2 SNEGSKA (reference sequence). Unmatched junction bases numbered 3, after V lost 3 bases and J lost 6 bases. The CDR3 loop is CSAREGLAGGEQYF. CDR3 DNA: TGCAGTGCTAGGGAGGGACTAGCGGGAGGCGAGCAGTACTTC.

The V gene is TRBV7-2, the J gene TRBJ2-7, with TRBD1 matching over 8 bases. With V trimmed by 0 bases and J by 3 bases, 7 bases remained unmatched. Per germline, CDR1 SGHTA and CDR2 FQGNSA. This CDR3 is 16 amino acids long. DNA of the CDR3: TGTGCCAGCAGCTTAGCTGGTGGACAGGGTTACTACGAGCAGTACTTC. Protein sequence: CASSLAGGQGYYEQYF.